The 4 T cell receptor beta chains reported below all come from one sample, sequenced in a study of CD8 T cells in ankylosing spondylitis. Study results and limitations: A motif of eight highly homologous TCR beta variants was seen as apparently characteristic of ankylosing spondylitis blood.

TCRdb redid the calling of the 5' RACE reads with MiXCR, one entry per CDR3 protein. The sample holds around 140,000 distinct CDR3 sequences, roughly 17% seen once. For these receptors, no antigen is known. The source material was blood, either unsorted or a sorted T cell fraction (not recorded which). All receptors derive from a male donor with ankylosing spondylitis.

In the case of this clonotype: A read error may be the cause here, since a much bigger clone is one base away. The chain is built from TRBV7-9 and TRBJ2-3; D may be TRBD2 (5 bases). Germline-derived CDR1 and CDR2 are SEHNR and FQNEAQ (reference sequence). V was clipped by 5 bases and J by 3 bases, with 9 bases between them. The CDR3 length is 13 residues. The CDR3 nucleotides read TGTGCCAGCAGCACCCCGGGGACAGATACGCAGTATTTT. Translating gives CASSTPGTDTQYF.

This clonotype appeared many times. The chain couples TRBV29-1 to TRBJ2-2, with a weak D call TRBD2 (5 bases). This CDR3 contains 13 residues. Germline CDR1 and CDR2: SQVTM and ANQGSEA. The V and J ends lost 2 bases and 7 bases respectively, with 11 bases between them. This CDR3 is CSVELARFGELFF. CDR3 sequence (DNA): TGCAGCGTTGAACTAGCAAGGTTCGGGGAGCTGTTTTTT.

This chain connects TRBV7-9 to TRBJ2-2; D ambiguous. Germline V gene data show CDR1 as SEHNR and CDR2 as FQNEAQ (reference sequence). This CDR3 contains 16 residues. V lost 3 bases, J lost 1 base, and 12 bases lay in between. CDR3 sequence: CASSLEKTLNTGELFF. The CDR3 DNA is TGTGCCAGCAGCTTGGAGAAGACATTGAACACCGGGGAGCTGTTTTTT.

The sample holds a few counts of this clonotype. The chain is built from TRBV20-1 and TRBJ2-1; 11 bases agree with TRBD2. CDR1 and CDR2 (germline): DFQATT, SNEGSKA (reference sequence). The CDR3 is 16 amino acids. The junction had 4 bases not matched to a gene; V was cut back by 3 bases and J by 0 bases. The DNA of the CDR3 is TGCAGTGCTAGTATCCTAGCGGGAGGCTCCTACAATGAGCAGTTCTTC. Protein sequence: CSASILAGGSYNEQFF.